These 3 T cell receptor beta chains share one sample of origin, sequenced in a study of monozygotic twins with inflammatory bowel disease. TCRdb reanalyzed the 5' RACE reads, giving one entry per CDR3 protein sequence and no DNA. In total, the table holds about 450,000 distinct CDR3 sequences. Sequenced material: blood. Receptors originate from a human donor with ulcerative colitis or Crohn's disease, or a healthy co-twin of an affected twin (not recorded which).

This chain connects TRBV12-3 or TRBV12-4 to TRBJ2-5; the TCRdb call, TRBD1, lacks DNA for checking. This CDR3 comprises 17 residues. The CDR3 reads CASSFGDSSLYQETQYF.

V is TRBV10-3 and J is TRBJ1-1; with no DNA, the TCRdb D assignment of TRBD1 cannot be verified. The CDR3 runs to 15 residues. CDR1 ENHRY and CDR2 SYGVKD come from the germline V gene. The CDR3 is CAISESRQGAAEAFF.

The CDR3 reads CASSLGRGISYEQYF. The V and J genes are TRBV7-2 and TRBJ2-7. The CDR3 is 15 amino acids. Per the germline V gene, CDR1 is SGHTA and CDR2 is FQGNSA.